This TCR beta chain was captured in a study of quantifying T cell responses using KT2 cells. Study-wide background: TCR alpha and beta constant-region primers primed reverse transcription of RNA. Estimated efficiency of the T4 ligation step was above 9% under optimum conditions.

Comment on this clonotype: What it binds is not known.

Study findings and constraints: The number of KT2 alpha and beta sequences was a linear function of input KT2 cells.

Each cDNA got a UMI-containing oligo ligated at its 3' end. First-round PCR used three to five cycles and beta primers RC1.1 and RC1.2 covering TRBC1 and TRBC2. Starting with the second PCR, alpha and beta TCR chains went through separate processing. TCRdb redid the calling of the UMI-ligation and nested PCR reads with MiXCR, one entry per CDR3 protein. The sample includes about 53,000 distinct CDR3 sequences, about 12% of them seen just once. KT2, a clone with a known TCR, was spiked into unfractionated PBMC. The V gene lost 2 bases and the J gene lost 5 bases, with 18 bases spanning the gap. CDR1 and CDR2 (germline): DFQATT, SNEGSKA (reference sequence). This CDR3 spans 15 amino acids.

Sequencing used PBMCs spiked with cells of the T cell clone KT2. The source of this sequence is a human donor. The rearrangement joins TRBV20-1 to TRBJ2-5; D perhaps matches TRBD1 (5 bases). The CDR3 bases are TGCAGTGCTAGATACAATTCCAGGGCCGGGGAGACCCAGTACTTC. Amino acid sequence: CSARYNSRAGETQYF.